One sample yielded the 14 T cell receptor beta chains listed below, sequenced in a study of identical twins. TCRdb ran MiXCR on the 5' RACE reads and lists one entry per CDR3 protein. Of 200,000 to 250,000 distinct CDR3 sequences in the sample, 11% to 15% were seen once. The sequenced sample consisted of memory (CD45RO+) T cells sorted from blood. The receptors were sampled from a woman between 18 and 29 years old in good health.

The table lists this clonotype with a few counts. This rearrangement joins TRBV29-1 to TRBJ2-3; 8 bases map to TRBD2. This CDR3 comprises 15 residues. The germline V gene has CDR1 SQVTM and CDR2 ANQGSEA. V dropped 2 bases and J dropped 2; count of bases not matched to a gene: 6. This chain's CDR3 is CSVEPSGGNTDTQYF. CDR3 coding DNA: TGCAGCGTTGAACCGAGCGGGGGAAACACAGATACGCAGTATTTT.

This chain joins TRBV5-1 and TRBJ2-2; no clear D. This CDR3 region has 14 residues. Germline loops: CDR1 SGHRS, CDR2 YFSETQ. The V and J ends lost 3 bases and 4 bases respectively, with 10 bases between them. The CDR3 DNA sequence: TGCGCCAGCAGCTCTTCTACTTCCACCGGGGAGCTGTTTTTT. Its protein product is CASSSSTSTGELFF.

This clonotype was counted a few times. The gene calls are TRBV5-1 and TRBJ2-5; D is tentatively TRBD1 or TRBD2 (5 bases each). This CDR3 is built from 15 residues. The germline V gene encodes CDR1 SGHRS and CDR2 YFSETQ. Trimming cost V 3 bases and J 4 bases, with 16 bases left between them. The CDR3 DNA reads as TGCGCCAGCAGCTCCAGTACCGGGACCCCAGAGACCCAGTACTTC. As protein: CASSSSTGTPETQYF.

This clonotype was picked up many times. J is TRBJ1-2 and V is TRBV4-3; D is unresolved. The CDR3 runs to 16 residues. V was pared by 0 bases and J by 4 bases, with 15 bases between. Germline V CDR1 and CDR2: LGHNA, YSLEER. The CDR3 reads CASSQDAQERIYGYTF. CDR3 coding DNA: TGCGCCAGCAGCCAAGATGCCCAGGAGAGAATCTATGGCTACACCTTC.

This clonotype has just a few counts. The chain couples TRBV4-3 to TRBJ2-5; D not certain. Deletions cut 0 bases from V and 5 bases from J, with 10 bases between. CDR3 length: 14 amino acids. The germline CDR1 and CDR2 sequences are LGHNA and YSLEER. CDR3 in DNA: TGCGCCAGCAGCCAAGAATCAAAGGCCGAGACCCAGTACTTC. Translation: CASSQESKAETQYF.

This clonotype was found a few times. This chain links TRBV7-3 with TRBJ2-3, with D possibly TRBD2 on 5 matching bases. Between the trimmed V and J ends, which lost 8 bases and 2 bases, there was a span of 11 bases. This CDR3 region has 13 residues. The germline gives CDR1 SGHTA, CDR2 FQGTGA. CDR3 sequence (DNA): TGTGCCAGCGGTCGGACTCACACAGATACGCAGTATTTT. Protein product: CASGRTHTDTQYF.

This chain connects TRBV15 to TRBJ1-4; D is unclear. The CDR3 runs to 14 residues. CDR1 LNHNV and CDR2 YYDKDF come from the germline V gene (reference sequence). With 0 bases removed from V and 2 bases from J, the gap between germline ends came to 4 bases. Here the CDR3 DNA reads TGTGCCACCAGCAGAGATTGGACTAATGAAAAACTGTTTTTT. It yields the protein CATSRDWTNEKLFF.

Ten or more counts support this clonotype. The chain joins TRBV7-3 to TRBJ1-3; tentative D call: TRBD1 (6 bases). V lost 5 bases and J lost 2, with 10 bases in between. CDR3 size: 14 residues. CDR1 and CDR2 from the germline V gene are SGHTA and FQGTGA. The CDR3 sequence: CASSVTGTGNTIYF. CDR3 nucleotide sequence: TGTGCCAGCAGCGTGACAGGAACTGGAAACACCATATATTTT. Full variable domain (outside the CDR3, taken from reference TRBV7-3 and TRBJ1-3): GAGVSQTPSNKVTEKGKYVELRCDPISGHTALYWYRQSLGQGPEFLIYFQGTGAADDSGLPNDRFFAVRPEGSVSTLKIQRTERGDSAVYLCASSVTGTGNTIYFGEGSWLTVV.

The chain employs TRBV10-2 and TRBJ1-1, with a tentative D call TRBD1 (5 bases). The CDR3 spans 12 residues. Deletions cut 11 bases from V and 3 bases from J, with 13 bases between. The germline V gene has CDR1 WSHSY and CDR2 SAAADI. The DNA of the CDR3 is TGCGCCTCCTCGGGGGGTTACACTGAAGCTTTCTTT. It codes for CASSGGYTEAFF.

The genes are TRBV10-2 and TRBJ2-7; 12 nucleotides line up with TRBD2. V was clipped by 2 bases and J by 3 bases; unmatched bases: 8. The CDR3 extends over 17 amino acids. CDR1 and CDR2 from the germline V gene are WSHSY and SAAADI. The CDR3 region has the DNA TGCGCCAGCAGTGAGCCCCCCGGACTAGCGGGGATCTACGAGCAGTACTTC. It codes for CASSEPPGLAGIYEQYF.

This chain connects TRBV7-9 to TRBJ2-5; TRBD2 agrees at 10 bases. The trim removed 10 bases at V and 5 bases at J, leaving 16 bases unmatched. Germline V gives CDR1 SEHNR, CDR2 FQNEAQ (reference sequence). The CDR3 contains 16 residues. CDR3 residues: CAIRHGLAGEGETQYF. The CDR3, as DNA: TGTGCCATCCGCCACGGCCTAGCGGGAGAGGGGGAGACCCAGTACTTC.

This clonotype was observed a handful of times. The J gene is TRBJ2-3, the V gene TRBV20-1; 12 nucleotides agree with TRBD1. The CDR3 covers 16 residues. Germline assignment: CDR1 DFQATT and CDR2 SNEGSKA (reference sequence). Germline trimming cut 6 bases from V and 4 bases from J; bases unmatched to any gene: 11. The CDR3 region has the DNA TGCAGTGCGTCCCCCGGGACAGGGGGCAACGCAGATACGCAGTATTTT. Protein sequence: CSASPGTGGNADTQYF.

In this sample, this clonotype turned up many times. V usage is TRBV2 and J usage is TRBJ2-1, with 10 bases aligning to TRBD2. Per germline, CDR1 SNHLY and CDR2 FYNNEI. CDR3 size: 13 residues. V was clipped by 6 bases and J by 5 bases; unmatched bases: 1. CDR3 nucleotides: TGTGCCAGCAGACTAGCGGGAAACAATGAGCAGTTCTTC. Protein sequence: CASRLAGNNEQFF.

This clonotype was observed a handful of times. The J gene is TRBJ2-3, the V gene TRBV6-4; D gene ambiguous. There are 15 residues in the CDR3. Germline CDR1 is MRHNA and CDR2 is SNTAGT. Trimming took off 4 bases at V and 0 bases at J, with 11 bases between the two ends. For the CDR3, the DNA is TGTGCCAGCAGTGCCGGGTCCACTAGCACAGATACGCAGTATTTT. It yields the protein CASSAGSTSTDTQYF.